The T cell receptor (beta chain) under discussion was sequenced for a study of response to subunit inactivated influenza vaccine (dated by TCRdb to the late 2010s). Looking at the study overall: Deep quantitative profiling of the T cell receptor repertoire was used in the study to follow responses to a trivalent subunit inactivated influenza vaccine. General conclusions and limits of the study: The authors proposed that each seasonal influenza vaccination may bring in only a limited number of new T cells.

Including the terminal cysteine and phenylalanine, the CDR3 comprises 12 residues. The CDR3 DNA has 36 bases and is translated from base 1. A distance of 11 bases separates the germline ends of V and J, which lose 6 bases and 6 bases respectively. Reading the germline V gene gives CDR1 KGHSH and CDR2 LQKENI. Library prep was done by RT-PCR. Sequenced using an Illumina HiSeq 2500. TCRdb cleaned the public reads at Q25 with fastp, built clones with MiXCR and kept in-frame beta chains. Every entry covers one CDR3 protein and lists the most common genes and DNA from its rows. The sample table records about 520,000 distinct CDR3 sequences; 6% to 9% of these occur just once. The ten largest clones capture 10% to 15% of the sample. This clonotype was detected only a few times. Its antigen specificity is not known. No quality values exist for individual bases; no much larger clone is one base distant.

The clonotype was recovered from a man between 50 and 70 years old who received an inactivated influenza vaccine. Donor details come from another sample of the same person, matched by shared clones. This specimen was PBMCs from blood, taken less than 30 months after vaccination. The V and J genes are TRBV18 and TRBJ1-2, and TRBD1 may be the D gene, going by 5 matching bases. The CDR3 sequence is CASSAEGNGYTF. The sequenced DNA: TGTGCCAGCTCCGCCGAGGGGAATGGCTACACCTTC. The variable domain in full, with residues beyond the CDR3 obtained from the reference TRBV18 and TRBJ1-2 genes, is NAGVMQNPRHLVRRRGQEARLRCSPMKGHSHVYWYRQLPEEGLKFMVYLQKENIIDESGMPKERFSAEFPKEGPSILRIQQVVRGDSAAYFCASSAEGNGYTFGSGTRLTVV.